This T cell receptor beta chain was retrieved from a study of blood T cell repertoires in COVID-19. Study-level background: Researchers got acute and convalescent COVID-19 samples from the United States, Italy and Spain. T cells, B-cell-depleted T cells, or PBMCs supplied cDNA or gDNA.

Produced via immunoSEQ multiplex PCR; TCRdb's table is partial and in-frame only. The sample records some 40,000 clones, around nine tenths being singletons. The CDR3 has 15 residues. The chain is built from TRBV21-1 and TRBJ1-4; the table assigns TRBD1, which was not confirmed against the DNA. TRBV21-1 is annotated as a pseudogene. This receptor was identified in a man in his forties or fifties with COVID-19, enrolled during active disease. Specimen: peripheral blood. In DNA, the CDR3 is TGTGCCAGCAGCAAAGGAGGGCAGGGGGGACTAAAACTGTTTTTT. Protein product: CASSKGGQGGLKLFF.